A selection of T cell receptor beta chains follows, all from one sample in a study of blood T cell repertoires in COVID-19. Clones were sequenced by immunoSEQ multiplex PCR, and TCRdb holds only the in-frame ones, with some missing. Among roughly 270,000 clones listed, approximately 86% were seen once. Sequenced material: peripheral blood. These receptors were collected from a man between 18 and 29 years old with active or convalescent COVID-19. The CDR3 runs from the conserved cysteine through the conserved F or W. The D gene is left open where the match is weak. The size field is filled for only some rows; it gives once, few, many or a size class.

clone size | J gene | V gene | D gene | CDR3 DNA | CDR3 protein
NA | TRBJ1-1 | TRBV15 | NA | TGTGCCACCAGCAGAGCTCTGAACACTGAAGCTTTCTTT | CATSRALNTEAFF
NA | TRBJ2-3 | TRBV11-3 | TRBD2 | TGTGCCAGCAGCTTAGACGCTAGCGGGAGCACAGATACGCAGTATTTT | CASSLDASGSTDTQYF
NA | TRBJ2-3 | TRBV11-2 | TRBD2 | TGTGCCAGCAGCTTAGGCGGGGGACGCACAGATACGCAGTATTTT | CASSLGGGRTDTQYF
NA | TRBJ1-2 | TRBV29-1 | TRBD1 | TGCAGCGTTGAAGAGGTGGGACAGGGACCACCCAACTATGGCTACACCTTC | CSVEEVGQGPPNYGYTF
NA | TRBJ1-6 | TRBV5-1 | NA | TGCGCCAGCAGCTTAATAACTAGCTCCTATAATTCACCCCTCCACTTT | CASSLITSSYNSPLHF
NA | TRBJ2-7 | TRBV5-1 | NA | TGCGCCAGCAGCTTGGAGGGGTATGAGCAGTACTTC | CASSLEGYEQYF
NA | TRBJ2-5 | TRBV2 | NA | TGTGCCAGCAGACAGACAGGACTCCAAGAGACCCAGTACTTC | CASRQTGLQETQYF
NA | TRBJ2-3 | TRBV27 | NA | TGTGCCAGCAGTGCCGGGGGAACAGATACGCAGTATTTT | CASSAGGTDTQYF
NA | TRBJ1-4 | TRBV19 | NA | TGTGCCAGTAGTATAGACCCGCGGCAGGGAGGAAAACTGTTTTTT | CASSIDPRQGGKLFF
NA | TRBJ2-1 | TRBV4-3 | NA | TGCGCCAGCAGCCAAGAAGCCAGGGGATCCTACAATGAGCAGTTCTTC | CASSQEARGSYNEQFF
NA | TRBJ2-7 | TRBV4-2 | NA | TGTGCCAGCAGCCAAGCCACAACCTCCTACGAGCAGTACTTC | CASSQATTSYEQYF
NA | TRBJ2-7 | TRBV6-5 | NA | TGTGCCAGCAGTTATTTCGACGAGCAGTACTTC | CASSYFDEQYF
NA | TRBJ2-6 | TRBV7-6 | TRBD1 | TGTGCCAGCAGCCTGACAGGGGTTGGGGCCAACGTCCTGACTTTC | CASSLTGVGANVLTF
NA | TRBJ2-1 | TRBV7-9 | NA | TGTGCCAGCAGCTTCCCCACCCCCCGGGATGAGCAGTTCTTC | CASSFPTPRDEQFF
once | TRBJ2-3 | TRBV7-9 | TRBD2 | TGTGCCAGCAGCTTAGATAGCGGGGGGTTGGATACGCAGTATTTT | CASSLDSGGLDTQYF
NA | TRBJ2-1 | TRBV7-9 | TRBD1 | TGTGCCAGCAGCCCCCAGGGGGCGCTTGAGCAGTTCTTC | CASSPQGALEQFF
NA | TRBJ1-1 | TRBV10-1 | NA | TGCGCCAGCAGTCCGCAGGGACACGCGAACACTGAAGCTTTCTTT | CASSPQGHANTEAFF
NA | TRBJ1-4 | TRBV5-1 | TRBD1 | TGCGCCAGCAGCTTGGAGACAGGGGTTCGTGAAAAACTGTTTTTT | CASSLETGVREKLFF
once | TRBJ2-7 | TRBV5-1 | TRBD1 | TGCGCCAGCAGCTCACGACAGGGGATTGACGAGCAGTACTTC | CASSSRQGIDEQYF
NA | TRBJ1-2 | TRBV14 | NA | TGTGCCAGCAGCGCCGGGGGGAACTATGGCTACACCTTC | CASSAGGNYGYTF
NA | TRBJ2-2 | TRBV7-9 | NA | TGTGCCAGCAGCTTCGGACAGACTAACACCGGGGAGCTGTTTTTT | CASSFGQTNTGELFF
NA | TRBJ1-1 | TRBV2 | TRBD1 | TGTGCCAGCAGGACAGGGGGCCTCGGTACTGAAGCTTTCTTT | CASRTGGLGTEAFF
NA | TRBJ2-5 | TRBV10-3 | TRBD1 | TGTGCCATCAACAGGGGGTCGGGGGACGAGACCCAGTACTTC | CAINRGSGDETQYF
NA | TRBJ2-3 | TRBV6-4 | NA | TGTGCCAGCAGTGAAGAACCGGGGGGCACAGATACGCAGTATTTT | CASSEEPGGTDTQYF
NA | TRBJ2-1 | TRBV5-1 | TRBD2 | TGCGCCAGCAGCTCCGTGGCAGGGTGGCGCGGGAGTGAGCAGTTCTTC | CASSSVAGWRGSEQFF